The T cell receptor (beta chain) under discussion was sequenced for a study of T cell responses to AZD1222 COVID-19 vaccine. Only one count was recorded for this clone. CDR3 size: 18 residues. Trimming took 4 bases from V and 2 from J; bases not matched to a gene: 10. CDR1 is MNHNS, CDR2 SASEGT, per germline. The assay was immunoSEQ multiplex PCR, and TCRdb's table has in-frame clones only and misses some. The sample has 100,000 to 150,000 clones, more than 85% seen once. The chain has TRBV6-1 and TRBJ2-1, with 11 bases matching TRBD2. This clonotype was obtained from an adult in good health. The sample was peripheral blood, taken on day 0 of AZD1222 vaccination. This CDR3 reads CASSALAGGTQTYNEQFF. The CDR3, as DNA: TGTGCCAGCAGTGCTCTAGCGGGAGGTACCCAAACCTACAATGAGCAGTTCTTC.